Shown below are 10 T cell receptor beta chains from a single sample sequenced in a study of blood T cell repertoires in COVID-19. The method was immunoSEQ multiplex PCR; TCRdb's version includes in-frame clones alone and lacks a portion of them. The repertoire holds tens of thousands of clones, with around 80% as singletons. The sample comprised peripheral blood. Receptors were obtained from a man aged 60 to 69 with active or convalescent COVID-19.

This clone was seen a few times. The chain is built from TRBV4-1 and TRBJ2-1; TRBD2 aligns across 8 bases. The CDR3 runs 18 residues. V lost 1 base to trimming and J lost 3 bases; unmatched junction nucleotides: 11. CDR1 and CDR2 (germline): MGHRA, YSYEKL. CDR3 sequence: CASSQVDMGLGYYNEQFF. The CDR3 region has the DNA TGCGCCAGCAGCCAAGTGGACATGGGACTAGGATACTACAATGAGCAGTTCTTC.

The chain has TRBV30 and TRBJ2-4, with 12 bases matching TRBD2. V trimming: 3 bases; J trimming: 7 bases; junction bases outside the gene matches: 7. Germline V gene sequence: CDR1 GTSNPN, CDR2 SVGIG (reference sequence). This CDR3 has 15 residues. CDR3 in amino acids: CAWSPTSGGWNIQYF. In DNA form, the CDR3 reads TGTGCCTGGAGCCCCACTAGCGGGGGGTGGAACATTCAGTACTTC.

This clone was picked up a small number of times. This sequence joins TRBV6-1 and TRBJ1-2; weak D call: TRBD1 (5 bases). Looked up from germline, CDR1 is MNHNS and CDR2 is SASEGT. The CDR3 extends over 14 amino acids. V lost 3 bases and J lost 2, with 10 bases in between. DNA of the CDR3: TGTGCCAGCAGTGATATGACAGCCAACTATGGCTACACCTTC. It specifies CASSDMTANYGYTF.

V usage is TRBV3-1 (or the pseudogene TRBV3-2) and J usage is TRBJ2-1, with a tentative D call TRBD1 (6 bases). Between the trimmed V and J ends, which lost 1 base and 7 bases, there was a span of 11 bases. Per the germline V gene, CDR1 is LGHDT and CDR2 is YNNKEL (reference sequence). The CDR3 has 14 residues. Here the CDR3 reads CASSQVYRENEQFF. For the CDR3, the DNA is TGTGCCAGCAGCCAAGTCTACAGGGAGAATGAGCAGTTCTTC.

Here the CDR3 reads CAWSAGLQPTDTQYF. In DNA, the CDR3 is TGTGCCTGGAGTGCGGGACTCCAGCCCACAGATACGCAGTATTTT. The chain recombines TRBV30 with TRBJ2-3, with D possibly matching TRBD2 (6 bases). This CDR3 is 15 amino acids long. Germline CDR1 and CDR2: GTSNPN and SVGIG (reference sequence). V was pared by 1 base and J by 2 bases, with 13 bases between.

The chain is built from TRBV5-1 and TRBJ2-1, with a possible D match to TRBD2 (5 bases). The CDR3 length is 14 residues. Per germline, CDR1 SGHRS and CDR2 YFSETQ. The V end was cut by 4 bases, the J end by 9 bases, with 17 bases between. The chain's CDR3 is CASSMILGSSEQFF. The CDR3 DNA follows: TGCGCCAGCAGCATGATACTAGGATCCAGTGAGCAGTTCTTC.

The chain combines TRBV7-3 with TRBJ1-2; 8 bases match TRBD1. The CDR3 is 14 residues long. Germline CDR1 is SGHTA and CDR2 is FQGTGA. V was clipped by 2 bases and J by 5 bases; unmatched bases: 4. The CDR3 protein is CASSLQGAVYGYTF. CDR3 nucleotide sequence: TGTGCCAGCAGCTTACAGGGGGCGGTTTATGGCTACACCTTC.

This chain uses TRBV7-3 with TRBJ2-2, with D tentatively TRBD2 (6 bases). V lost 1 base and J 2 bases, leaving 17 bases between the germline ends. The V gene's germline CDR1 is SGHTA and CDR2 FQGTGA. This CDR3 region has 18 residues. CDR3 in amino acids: CASSLNRPGLGNTGELFF. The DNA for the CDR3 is TGTGCCAGCAGCTTAAACCGCCCGGGACTGGGTAACACCGGGGAGCTGTTTTTT.

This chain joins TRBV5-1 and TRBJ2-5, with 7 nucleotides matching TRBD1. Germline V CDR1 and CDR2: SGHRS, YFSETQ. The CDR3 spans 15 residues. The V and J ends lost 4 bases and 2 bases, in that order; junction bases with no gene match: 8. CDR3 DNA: TGCGCCAGCAGCGGGACCGGGACAGTACAAGAGACCCAGTACTTC. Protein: CASSGTGTVQETQYF.

CDR3 coding DNA: TGTGCCAGCAGCTCGACGGGGATCGATACGCAGTATTTT. It is translated as CASSSTGIDTQYF. V usage is TRBV11-3 and J usage is TRBJ2-3; tentatively, D is TRBD2 (5 bases). Germline loops: CDR1 SGHNT, CDR2 YENEEA. The V and J ends lost 4 bases and 6 bases respectively, with 11 bases between them. The CDR3 consists of 13 residues.